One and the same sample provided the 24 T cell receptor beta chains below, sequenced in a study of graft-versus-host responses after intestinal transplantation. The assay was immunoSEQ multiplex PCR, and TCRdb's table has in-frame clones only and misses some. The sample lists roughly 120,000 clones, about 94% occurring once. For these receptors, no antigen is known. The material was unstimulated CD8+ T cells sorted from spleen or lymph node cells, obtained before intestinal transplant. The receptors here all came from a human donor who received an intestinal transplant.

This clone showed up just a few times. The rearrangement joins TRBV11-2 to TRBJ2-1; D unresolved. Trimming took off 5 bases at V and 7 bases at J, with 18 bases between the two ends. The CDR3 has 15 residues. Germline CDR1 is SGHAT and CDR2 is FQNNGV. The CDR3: CASSIRKAHWNEQFF. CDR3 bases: TGTGCCAGCAGCATTAGAAAGGCTCACTGGAATGAGCAGTTCTTC.

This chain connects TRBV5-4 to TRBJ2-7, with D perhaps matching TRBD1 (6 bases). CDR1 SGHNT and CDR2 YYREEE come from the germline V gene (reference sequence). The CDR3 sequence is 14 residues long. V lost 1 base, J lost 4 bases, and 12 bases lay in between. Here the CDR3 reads CASSLSQGMYEQYF. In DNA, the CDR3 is TGTGCCAGCAGCTTGAGTCAGGGGATGTACGAGCAGTACTTC. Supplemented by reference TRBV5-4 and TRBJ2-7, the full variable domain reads ETGVTQSPTHLIKTRGQQVTLRCSSQSGHNTVSWYQQALGQGPQFIFQYYREEENGRGNFPPRFSGLQFPNYSSELNVNALELDDSALYLCASSLSQGMYEQYFGPGTRLTVT.

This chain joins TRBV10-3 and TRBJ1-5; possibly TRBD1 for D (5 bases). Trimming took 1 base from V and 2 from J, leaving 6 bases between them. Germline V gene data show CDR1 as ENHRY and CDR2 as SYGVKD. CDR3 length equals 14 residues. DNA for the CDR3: TGTGCCATCAGTGAGTGGGGGGGCAATCAGCCCCAGCATTTT. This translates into CAISEWGGNQPQHF.

The CDR3 DNA reads TGCAGCGTTGAAGGGGCTAGCGACTACGAGCAGTACTTC. Its protein is CSVEGASDYEQYF. The rearrangement joins TRBV29-1 to TRBJ2-7; D perhaps matches TRBD2 (6 bases). V dropped 1 base and J dropped 3 bases, with 10 bases sitting between them. Germline V gene data show CDR1 as SQVTM and CDR2 as ANQGSEA. CDR3 length: 13 amino acids.

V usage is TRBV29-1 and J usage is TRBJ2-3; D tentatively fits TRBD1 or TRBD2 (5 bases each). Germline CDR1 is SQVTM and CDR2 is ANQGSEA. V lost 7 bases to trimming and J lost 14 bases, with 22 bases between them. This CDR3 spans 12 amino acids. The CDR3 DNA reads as TGCAGCGACAACCCCCCCGGGGCTTGGGGGTATTTT. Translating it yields CSDNPPGAWGYF.

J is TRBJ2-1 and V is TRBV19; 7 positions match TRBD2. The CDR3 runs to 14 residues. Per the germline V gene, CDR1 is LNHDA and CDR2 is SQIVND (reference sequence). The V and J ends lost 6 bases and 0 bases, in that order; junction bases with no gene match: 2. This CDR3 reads CASSGRPSYNEQFF. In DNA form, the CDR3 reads TGTGCCAGTAGCGGGAGGCCCTCCTACAATGAGCAGTTCTTC.

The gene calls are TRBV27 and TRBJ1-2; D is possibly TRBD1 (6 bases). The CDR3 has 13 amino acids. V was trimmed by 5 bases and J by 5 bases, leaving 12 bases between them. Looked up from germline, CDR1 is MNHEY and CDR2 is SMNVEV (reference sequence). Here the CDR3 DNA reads TGTGCCAGCAGTGGGGGGGGCGTTTATGGCTACACCTTC. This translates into CASSGGGVYGYTF.

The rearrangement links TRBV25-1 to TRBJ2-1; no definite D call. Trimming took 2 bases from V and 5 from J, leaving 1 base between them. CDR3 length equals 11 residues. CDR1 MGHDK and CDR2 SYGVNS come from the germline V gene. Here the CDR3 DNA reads TGTGCCAGCAGTGAAAACAATGAGCAGTTCTTC. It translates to CASSENNEQFF.

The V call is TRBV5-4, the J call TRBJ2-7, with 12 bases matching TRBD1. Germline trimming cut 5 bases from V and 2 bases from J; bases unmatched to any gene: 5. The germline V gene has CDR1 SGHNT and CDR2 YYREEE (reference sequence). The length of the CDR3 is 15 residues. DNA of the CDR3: TGTGCCAGCAGAACCGGGACAGGGGGCCCCTACGAGCAGTACTTC. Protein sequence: CASRTGTGGPYEQYF.

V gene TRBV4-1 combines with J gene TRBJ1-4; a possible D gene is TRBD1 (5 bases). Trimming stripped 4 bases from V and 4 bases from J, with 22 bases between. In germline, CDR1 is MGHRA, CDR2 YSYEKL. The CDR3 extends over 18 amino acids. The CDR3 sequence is CASSPLRGWGGINEKLFF. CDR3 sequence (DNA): TGCGCCAGCAGCCCGCTACGGGGGTGGGGGGGGATTAATGAAAAACTGTTTTTT.

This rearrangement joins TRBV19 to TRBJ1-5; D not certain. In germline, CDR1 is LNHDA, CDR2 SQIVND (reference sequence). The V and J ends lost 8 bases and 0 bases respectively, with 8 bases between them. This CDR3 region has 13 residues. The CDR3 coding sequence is TGTGCCAGTCAAACGGATAGCAATCAGCCCCAGCATTTT. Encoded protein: CASQTDSNQPQHF. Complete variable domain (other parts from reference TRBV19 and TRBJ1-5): DGGITQSPKYLFRKEGQNVTLSCEQNLNHDAMYWYRQDPGQGLRLIYYSQIVNDFQKGDIAEGYSVSREKKESFPLTVTSAQKNPTAFYLCASQTDSNQPQHFGDGTRLSIL.

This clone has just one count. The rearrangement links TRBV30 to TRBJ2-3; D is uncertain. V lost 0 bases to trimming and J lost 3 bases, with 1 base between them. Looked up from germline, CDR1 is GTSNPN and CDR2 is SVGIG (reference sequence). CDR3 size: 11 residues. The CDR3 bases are TGTGCCTGGAGTGTAACAGATACGCAGTATTTT. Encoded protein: CAWSVTDTQYF. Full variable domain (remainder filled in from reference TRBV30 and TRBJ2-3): SQTIHQWPATLVQPVGSPLSLECTVEGTSNPNLYWYRQAAGRGLQLLFYSVGIGQISSEVPQNLSASRPQDRQFILSSKKLLLSDSGFYLCAWSVTDTQYFGPGTRLTVL.

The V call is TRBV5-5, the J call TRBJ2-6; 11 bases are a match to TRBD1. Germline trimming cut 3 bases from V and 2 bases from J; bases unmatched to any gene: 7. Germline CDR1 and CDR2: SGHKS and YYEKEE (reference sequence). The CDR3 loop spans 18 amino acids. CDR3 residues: CASSSLRTGGAGANVLTF. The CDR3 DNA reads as TGTGCCAGCAGCTCCTTAAGGACAGGGGGCGCTGGGGCCAACGTCCTGACTTTC.

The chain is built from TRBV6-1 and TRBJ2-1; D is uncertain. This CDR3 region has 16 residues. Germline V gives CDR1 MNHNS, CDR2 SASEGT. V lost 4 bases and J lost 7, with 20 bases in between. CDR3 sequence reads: CASSGMIGPATNEQFF. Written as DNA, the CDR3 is TGTGCCAGCAGTGGGATGATCGGGCCCGCGACGAATGAGCAGTTCTTC.

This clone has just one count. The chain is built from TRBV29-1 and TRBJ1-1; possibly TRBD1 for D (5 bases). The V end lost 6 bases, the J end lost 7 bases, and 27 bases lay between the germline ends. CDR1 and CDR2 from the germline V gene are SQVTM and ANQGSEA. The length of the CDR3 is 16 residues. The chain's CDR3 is CSVDGSSGLAGGEAFF. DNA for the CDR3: TGCAGCGTCGATGGGTCTTCGGGGCTGGCTGGGGGTGAAGCTTTCTTT.

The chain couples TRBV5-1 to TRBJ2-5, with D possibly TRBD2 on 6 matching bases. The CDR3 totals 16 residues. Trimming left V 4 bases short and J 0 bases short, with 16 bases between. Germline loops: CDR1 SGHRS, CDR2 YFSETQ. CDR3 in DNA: TGCGCCAGCAGCCCCTGGGTCGGGAGAAACCAAGAGACCCAGTACTTC. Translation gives CASSPWVGRNQETQYF.

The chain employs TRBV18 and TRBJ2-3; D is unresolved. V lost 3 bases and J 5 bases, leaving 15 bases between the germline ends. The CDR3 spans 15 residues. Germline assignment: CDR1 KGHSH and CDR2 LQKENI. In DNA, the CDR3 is TGTGCCAGCTCACCGGCAGCGTATCATCAAGATACGCAGTATTTT. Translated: CASSPAAYHQDTQYF.

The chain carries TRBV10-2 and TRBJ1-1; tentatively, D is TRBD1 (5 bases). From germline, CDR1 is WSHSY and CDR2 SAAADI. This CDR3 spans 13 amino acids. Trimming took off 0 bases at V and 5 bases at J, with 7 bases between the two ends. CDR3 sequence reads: CASSESPGTEAFF. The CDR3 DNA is TGCGCCAGCAGTGAGTCCCCAGGGACTGAAGCTTTCTTT.

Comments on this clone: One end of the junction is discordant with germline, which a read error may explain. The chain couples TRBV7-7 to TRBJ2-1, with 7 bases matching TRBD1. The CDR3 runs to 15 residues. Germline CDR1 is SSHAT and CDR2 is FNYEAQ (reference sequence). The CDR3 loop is CASSLGSSRGNEQFF. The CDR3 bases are TGTGCTAGCAGCTTAGGATCGAGCAGGGGGAATGAGCAGTTCTTC.

CDR3 coding DNA: TGTGCCAGCAGCGTAAGTGGGACCCGCACAGATACGCAGTATTTT. It encodes CASSVSGTRTDTQYF. This rearrangement joins TRBV9 to TRBJ2-3, with D tentatively TRBD1 or TRBD2 (5 bases each). The CDR3 runs 15 residues. Trimming pared 1 base from V and 1 base from J, leaving 10 bases between. CDR1 SGDLS and CDR2 YYNGEE come from the germline V gene.

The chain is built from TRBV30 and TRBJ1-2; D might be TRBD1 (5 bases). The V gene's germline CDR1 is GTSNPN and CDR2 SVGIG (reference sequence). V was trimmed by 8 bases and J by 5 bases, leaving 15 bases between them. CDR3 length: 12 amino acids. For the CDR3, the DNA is TGTGCCCTATGGGGGGAATATTATGGCTACACCTTC. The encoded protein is CALWGEYYGYTF.

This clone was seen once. This CDR3 reads CASSLGGGGTEAFF. The CDR3, as DNA: TGCGCCAGCAGCTTGGGAGGGGGGGGCACTGAAGCTTTCTTT. V usage is TRBV5-1 and J usage is TRBJ1-1, with D possibly TRBD1 on 6 matching bases. Germline V gene sequence: CDR1 SGHRS, CDR2 YFSETQ. The CDR3 consists of 14 residues. The V end was cut by 0 bases, the J end by 4 bases, with 10 bases between.

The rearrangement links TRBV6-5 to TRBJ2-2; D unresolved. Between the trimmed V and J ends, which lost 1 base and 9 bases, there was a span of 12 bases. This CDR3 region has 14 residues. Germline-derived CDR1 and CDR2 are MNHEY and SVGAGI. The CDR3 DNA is TGTGCCAGCAGTTACTTTGGGGAATTCAGGGAGCTGTTTTTT. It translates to CASSYFGEFRELFF.

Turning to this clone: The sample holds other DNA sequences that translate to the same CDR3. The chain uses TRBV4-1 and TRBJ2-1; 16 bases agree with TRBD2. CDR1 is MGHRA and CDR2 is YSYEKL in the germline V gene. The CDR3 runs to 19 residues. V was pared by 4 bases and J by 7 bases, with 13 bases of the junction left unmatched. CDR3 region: CASSRFDGTSGRVGNEQFF. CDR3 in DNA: TGCGCCAGCAGCCGGTTCGACGGGACTAGCGGGAGGGTCGGGAATGAGCAGTTCTTC.